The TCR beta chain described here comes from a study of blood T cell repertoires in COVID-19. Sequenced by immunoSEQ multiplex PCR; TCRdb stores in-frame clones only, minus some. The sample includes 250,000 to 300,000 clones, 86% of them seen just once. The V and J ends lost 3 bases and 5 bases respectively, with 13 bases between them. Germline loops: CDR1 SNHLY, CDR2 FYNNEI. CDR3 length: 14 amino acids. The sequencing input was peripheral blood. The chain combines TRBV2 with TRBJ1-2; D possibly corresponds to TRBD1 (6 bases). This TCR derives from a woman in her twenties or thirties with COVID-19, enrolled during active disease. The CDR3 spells CASSEGARGYGYTF. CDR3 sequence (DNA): TGTGCCAGCAGTGAGGGGGCGAGGGGGTATGGCTACACCTTC.